The clone carrying this T cell receptor beta chain was counted ten times or more. This sample was taken from a study of T-cell reconstitution after alpha-beta-depleted transplantation in children. Unique molecular identifiers were used in preparing the TCRbeta library. TCRdb fed the PCR reads into MiXCR, producing one record per CDR3 protein. Of 350,000 to 400,000 distinct CDR3 sequences listed, around 21% were seen once; the top ten hold around 4%. CDR3 length equals 13 residues. V was trimmed by 3 bases and J by 6 bases, leaving 14 bases between them. Looked up from germline, CDR1 is SQVTM and CDR2 is ANQGSEA.

The sample was PBMCs from the stem cell graft donor, taken from the stem cell graft. This clonotype was sampled from a human donor who donated a stem cell graft to a child with acute myeloid leukemia. V usage is TRBV29-1 and J usage is TRBJ1-1, with no clear D. CDR3 in DNA: TGCAGCGTTGAGCCACTTTCTCTTGCTGAAGCTTTCTTT. Translation gives CSVEPLSLAEAFF. Variable domain in full (rest from reference TRBV29-1 and TRBJ1-1): SAVISQKPSRDICQRGTSLTIQCQVDSQVTMMFWYRQQPGQSLTLIATANQGSEATYESGFVIDKFPISRPNLTFSTLTVSNMSPEDSSIYLCSVEPLSLAEAFFGQGTRLTVV.